This TCR beta chain was identified in a study of relationships among human T cell subsets. From mRNA, alpha and beta CDR3 regions were amplified using semiquantitative ARM-PCR. Tagged nested gene-specific primers were used first, then communal superprimers amplified exponentially. Before the second round, exonuclease removed the nested primers. TCRdb ran MiXCR on the multiplex PCR reads and lists one entry per CDR3 protein. The repertoire holds about 4,700 distinct CDR3 sequences, with approximately 80% as singletons. V lost 3 bases and J lost 5, with 4 bases in between. This CDR3 region has 10 residues. CDR1 and CDR2 from the germline V gene are SQVTM and ANQGSEA.

This sequence originates from a man between 35 and 55 years old in good health. Specimen: total T cells sorted from blood. This chain joins TRBV29-1 and TRBJ2-5; the D is unclear. CDR3 in DNA: TGCAGCGTTGATAGGGAGACCCAGTACTTC. This gives the protein CSVDRETQYF.